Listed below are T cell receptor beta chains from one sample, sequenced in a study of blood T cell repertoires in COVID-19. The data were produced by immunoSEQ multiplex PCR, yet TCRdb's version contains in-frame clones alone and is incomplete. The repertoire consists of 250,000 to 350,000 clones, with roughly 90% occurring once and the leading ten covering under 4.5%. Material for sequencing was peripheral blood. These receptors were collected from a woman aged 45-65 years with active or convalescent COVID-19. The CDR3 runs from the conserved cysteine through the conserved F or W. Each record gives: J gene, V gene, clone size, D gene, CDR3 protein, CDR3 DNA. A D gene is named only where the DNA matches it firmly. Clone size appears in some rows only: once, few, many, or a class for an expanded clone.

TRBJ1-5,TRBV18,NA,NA,CASSPGSGNQPQHF,TGTGCCAGCTCACCAGGTTCGGGCAATCAGCCCCAGCATTTT
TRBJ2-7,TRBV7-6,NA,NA,CASSLDGTSYEQYF,TGTGCCAGCAGCTTAGATGGGACTTCCTACGAGCAGTACTTC
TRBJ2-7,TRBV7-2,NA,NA,CASSIDYKQYF,TGTGCCAGCAGCATCGACTACAAGCAGTACTTC
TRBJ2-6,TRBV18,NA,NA,CASSLQSSGANVLTF,TGTGCCAGCTCACTACAGAGCTCTGGGGCCAACGTCCTGACTTTC
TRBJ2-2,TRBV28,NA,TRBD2,CASRTPGLAGSTNTGELFF,TGTGCCAGCAGAACACCGGGACTAGCGGGGAGCACGAACACCGGGGAGCTGTTTTTT
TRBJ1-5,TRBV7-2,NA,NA,CASSLVVGGNQPQHF,TGTGCCAGCAGCTTAGTGGTCGGGGGGAATCAGCCCCAGCATTTT
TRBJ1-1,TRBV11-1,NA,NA,CASSYLGKQGTEAFF,TGTGCCAGCAGCTACCTCGGAAAGCAGGGGACTGAAGCTTTCTTT
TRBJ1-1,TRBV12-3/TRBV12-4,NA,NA,CASKLGQNTEAFF,TGTGCCAGCAAGCTGGGACAGAACACTGAAGCTTTCTTT
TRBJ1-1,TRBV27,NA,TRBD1,CASSRYLEGAPRGAFF,TGTGCCAGCAGTCGCTATCTTGAGGGGGCTCCCCGGGGGGCTTTCTTT
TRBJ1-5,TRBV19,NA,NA,CASSIATGSRGPQHF,TGTGCCAGTAGTATAGCCACGGGCTCTAGGGGGCCCCAGCATTTT
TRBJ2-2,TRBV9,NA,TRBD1,CASRPGQVTGELFF,TGTGCCAGCCGACCGGGACAGGTCACCGGGGAGCTGTTTTTT
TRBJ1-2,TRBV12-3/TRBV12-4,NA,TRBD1,CASSSGQRGYTF,TGTGCCAGCAGTTCGGGACAGAGAGGCTACACCTTC
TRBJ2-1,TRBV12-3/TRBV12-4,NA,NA,CASLAGPYNEQFF,TGTGCCAGCCTAGCCGGTCCCTACAATGAGCAGTTCTTC
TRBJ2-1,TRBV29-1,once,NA,CSVERREQFF,TGCAGCGTTGAAAGGCGGGAGCAGTTCTTC
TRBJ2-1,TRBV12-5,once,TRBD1,CASGLGQGHSNEQFF,TGTGCTAGTGGTTTGGGACAGGGGCATTCCAATGAGCAGTTCTTC
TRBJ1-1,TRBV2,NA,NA,CASSGRGNTEAFF,TGTGCCAGCAGTGGCAGGGGTAACACTGAAGCTTTCTTT
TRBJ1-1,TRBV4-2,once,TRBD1,CASSQGGQGNTEAFF,TGTGCCAGCAGCCAAGGTGGACAGGGGAACACTGAAGCTTTCTTT
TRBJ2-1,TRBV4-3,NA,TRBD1,CASSPLPGDSLDEQFF,TGCGCCAGCAGCCCCTTGCCCGGGGACAGTTTAGATGAGCAGTTCTTC
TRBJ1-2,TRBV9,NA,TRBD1,CASSVGDRGTYGYTF,TGTGCCAGCAGCGTAGGGGACAGGGGAACCTATGGCTACACCTTC
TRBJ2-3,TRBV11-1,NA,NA,CASSLARSTDTQYF,TGTGCCAGCAGCTTAGCGAGGAGCACAGATACGCAGTATTTT
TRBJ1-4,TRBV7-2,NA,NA,CASKRAPGEEKLFF,TGTGCCAGCAAACGGGCACCCGGGGAAGAAAAACTGTTTTTT
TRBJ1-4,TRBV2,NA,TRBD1,CASIEGALANEKLFF,TGTGCCAGCATTGAGGGGGCGCTTGCTAATGAAAAACTGTTTTTT
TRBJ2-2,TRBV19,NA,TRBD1,CASSEGAYTGELFF,TGTGCCAGTAGTGAGGGGGCGTACACCGGGGAGCTGTTTTTT
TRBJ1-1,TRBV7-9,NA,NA,CASSRTGWPEAFF,TGTGCCAGCAGCCGAACAGGGTGGCCTGAAGCTTTCTTT
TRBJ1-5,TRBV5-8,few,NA,CASSLMGDQPQHF,TGTGCCAGCAGCTTGATGGGAGATCAGCCCCAGCATTTT
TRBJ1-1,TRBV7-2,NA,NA,CASSLTAEAFF,TGTGCCAGCAGCTTGACAGCTGAAGCTTTCTTT
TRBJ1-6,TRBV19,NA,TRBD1,CASSIGQGLNSPLHF,TGTGCCAGTAGTATCGGACAGGGGCTAAATTCACCCCTCCACTTT
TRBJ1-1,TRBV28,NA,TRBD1,CASSTTGQGVRAFF,TGTGCCAGCAGTACCACGGGACAGGGGGTTCGCGCTTTCTTT
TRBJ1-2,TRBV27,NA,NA,CASSFTASSNYGYTF,TGTGCCAGCAGTTTCACAGCCTCTTCTAACTATGGCTACACCTTC
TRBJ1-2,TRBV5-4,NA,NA,CASSLLGDNYGYTF,TGTGCCAGCAGCTTGTTAGGGGATAACTATGGCTACACCTTC
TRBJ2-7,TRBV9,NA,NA,CASSVGRGEQYF,TGTGCCAGCAGCGTAGGGAGGGGCGAGCAGTACTTC
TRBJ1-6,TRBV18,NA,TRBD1,CASSSDRGSASPLHF,TGTGCCAGCTCGTCGGACAGGGGCTCAGCCTCACCCCTCCACTTT
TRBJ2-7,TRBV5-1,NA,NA,CASSITGIEDEQYF,TGCGCCAGCAGTATAACAGGGATCGAGGACGAGCAGTACTTC
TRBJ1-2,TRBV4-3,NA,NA,CASSQAGHGPNYGYTF,TGCGCCAGCAGCCAAGCGGGACACGGTCCCAACTATGGCTACACCTTC
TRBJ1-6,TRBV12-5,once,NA,CASGLGGSDSPLHF,TGTGCTAGTGGTTTGGGAGGGTCGGATTCACCCCTCCACTTT
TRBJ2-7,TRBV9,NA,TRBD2,CASSEGTSGYYEQYF,TGTGCCAGCAGCGAAGGGACTAGCGGGTACTACGAGCAGTACTTC
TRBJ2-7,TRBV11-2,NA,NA,CASSLGGHEQYF,TGTGCCAGCAGCTTGGGGGGTCACGAGCAGTACTTC
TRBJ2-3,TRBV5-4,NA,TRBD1,CASSLQGAGGDTQYF,TGTGCCAGCAGCTTACAGGGGGCTGGGGGTGATACGCAGTATTTT
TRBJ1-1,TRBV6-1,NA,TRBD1,CASSEGDRGTEAFF,TGTGCCAGCAGTGAAGGGGACAGGGGTACTGAAGCTTTCTTT
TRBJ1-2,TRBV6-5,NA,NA,CASGRVNGYTF,TGTGCCAGCGGGCGGGTGAATGGCTACACCTTC
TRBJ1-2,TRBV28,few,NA,CASSLTPGYENIGYPNYGYTF,TGTGCCAGCAGTCTAACTCCGGGATATGAGAACATTGGTTATCCTAACTATGGCTACACCTTC